The next 27 T cell receptor beta chains were all read from a single sample in a study of blood T cell repertoires in COVID-19. Assay: immunoSEQ multiplex PCR; the TCRdb copy retains only in-frame clones and omits some. The table has roughly 190,000 clones, roughly four fifths seen once. Material for sequencing was peripheral blood. The receptors shown here come from a human donor with acute or convalescent COVID-19. The donor label of this sample is uncertain.

The rearrangement links TRBV30 to TRBJ2-2; TRBD2 is a possible D gene (6 bases). This CDR3 is built from 15 residues. The germline V and J ends were trimmed by 5 bases and 4 bases, with 17 bases remaining between them. CDR1 is GTSNPN, CDR2 SVGIG, per germline (reference sequence). The CDR3 sequence: CAWAGLPLVTGELFF. As DNA, the CDR3 is TGTGCCTGGGCGGGACTCCCTTTAGTCACCGGGGAGCTGTTTTTT. The full variable domain, with the rest looked up from reference TRBV30 and TRBJ2-2, is SQTIHQWPATLVQPVGSPLSLECTVEGTSNPNLYWYRQAAGRGLQLLFYSVGIGQISSEVPQNLSASRPQDRQFILSSKKLLLSDSGFYLCAWAGLPLVTGELFFGEGSRLTVL.

This chain connects TRBV28 to TRBJ1-5, with 8 bases aligning to TRBD1. After removal of 3 bases from V and 5 bases from J, the junction contained 9 bases not matched to a gene. CDR1 MDHEN and CDR2 SYDVKM come from the germline V gene. The CDR3 has 16 residues. The CDR3 nucleotides are TGTGCCAGCAGTTTGGCCGGCAGGGGGCCGGATCAGCCCCAGCATTTT. Residues: CASSLAGRGPDQPQHF.

The J gene is TRBJ1-3, the V gene TRBV9, with D uncertain. Trimming left V 5 bases short and J 2 bases short, with 11 bases between. The germline gives CDR1 SGDLS, CDR2 YYNGEE. CDR3 length: 14 amino acids. The CDR3: CASSEETAGNTIYF. The CDR3 DNA reads TGTGCCAGCAGTGAAGAAACGGCTGGAAACACCATATATTTT.

This sequence joins TRBV30 and TRBJ1-5; no clear D. Trimming left V 3 bases short and J 9 bases short, with 9 bases between. Germline assignment: CDR1 GTSNPN and CDR2 SVGIG (reference sequence). There are 11 residues in the CDR3. The CDR3 here is CAWSSGGPQHF. CDR3 nucleotides: TGTGCCTGGAGCTCTGGAGGGCCCCAGCATTTT.

V gene TRBV10-3 combines with J gene TRBJ1-5; 7 bases match TRBD1. The CDR3 contains 14 residues. The V gene end was trimmed by 6 bases and the J gene end by 3 bases; junction bases not matched to a gene: 5. In germline, CDR1 is ENHRY, CDR2 SYGVKD. The CDR3 here is CAISGTVSNQPQHF. CDR3 DNA sequence: TGTGCCATCAGCGGGACAGTCTCCAATCAGCCCCAGCATTTT.

The V and J genes are TRBV11-2 and TRBJ2-1; 11 nucleotides agree with TRBD2. Germline assignment: CDR1 SGHAT and CDR2 FQNNGV. J gave up 12 bases and V 5 bases, and 15 bases lay outside the gene matches. The CDR3 totals 16 residues. For the CDR3, the DNA is TGTGCCAGCAGCCTGTTTAGCGGGAGGGCTTCTGAGGGGCAGTTCTTC. Translated, it gives CASSLFSGRASEGQFF.

J is TRBJ1-2 and V is TRBV2; 7 positions agree with TRBD1. The CDR3 extends over 14 amino acids. Trimming removed 6 bases from V and 3 bases from J; junction bases left unmatched: 7. Germline V gene sequence: CDR1 SNHLY, CDR2 FYNNEI. CDR3 coding DNA: TGTGCCAGCAGGCAGGGGGTTGGCGACTATGGCTACACCTTC. Its translation is CASRQGVGDYGYTF.

V usage is TRBV10-3 and J usage is TRBJ2-3; weak D call: TRBD1 (5 bases). CDR3 length: 16 amino acids. V was trimmed by 3 bases and J by 0 bases, leaving 13 bases between them. Germline loops: CDR1 ENHRY, CDR2 SYGVKD. The CDR3 coding sequence is TGTGCCATCAGTGAATACACAGGAGCTAGCACAGATACGCAGTATTTT. Protein product: CAISEYTGASTDTQYF.

This clone was seen more than once but under ten times. The gene calls are TRBV3-1 (or the pseudogene TRBV3-2) and TRBJ1-1, with D tentatively TRBD1 (6 bases). CDR3 length equals 14 residues. Germline CDR1 LGHDT, CDR2 YNNKEL (reference sequence). V lost 4 bases and J lost 5, with 14 bases in between. The CDR3 bases are TGTGCCAGCAGCCGCTTAGGGGGGGAGACTGAAGCTTTCTTT. Its translation: CASSRLGGETEAFF.

In nucleotides, the CDR3 is TGTGCCAGCAGTTGGCGGTCCGAAGGCGAGCAGTACTTC. Translated, it gives CASSWRSEGEQYF. The genes are TRBV12-3 or TRBV12-4 and TRBJ2-7; D gene uncertain. This CDR3 contains 13 residues. Trimming stripped 4 bases from V and 6 bases from J, with 13 bases between.

The chain recombines TRBV4-1 with TRBJ1-4; D is undetermined. Germline V gives CDR1 MGHRA, CDR2 YSYEKL. There are 16 residues in the CDR3. Trimming pared 1 base from V and 0 bases from J, leaving 9 bases between. CDR3 protein: CASSQASGTTNEKLFF. CDR3 in DNA: TGCGCCAGCAGCCAAGCTTCAGGAACAACTAATGAAAAACTGTTTTTT.

This chain connects TRBV27 to TRBJ2-2, with a weak D call TRBD2 (6 bases). The CDR3 spans 15 residues. The ends were cut back, 5 bases at V and 6 bases at J, with 16 bases in the middle. CDR1 and CDR2 from the germline V gene are MNHEY and SMNVEV (reference sequence). The CDR3, as DNA: TGTGCCAGCAGTGCGGGGTCGAAAGGGGCCGGGGAGCTGTTTTTT. Residues: CASSAGSKGAGELFF.

The chain joins TRBV5-1 to TRBJ2-7; a possible D gene is TRBD1 (6 bases). The V gene lost 4 bases and the J gene lost 0 bases, with 8 bases spanning the gap. CDR1 is SGHRS, CDR2 YFSETQ, per germline. There are 13 residues in the CDR3. CDR3 nucleotide sequence: TGCGCCAGCAGCATGGACAGCTCCTACGAGCAGTACTTC. Its translation: CASSMDSSYEQYF.

This chain uses TRBV5-1 with TRBJ2-5; 8 nucleotides agree with TRBD2. With 4 bases clipped from V and 5 bases from J, the junction kept 7 bases outside the gene matches. Germline lookup yields CDR1 SGHRS and CDR2 YFSETQ. The CDR3 totals 14 residues. CDR3 loop: CASSQSGSAETQYF. CDR3 bases: TGCGCCAGCAGCCAAAGCGGGAGTGCGGAGACCCAGTACTTC.

This chain uses TRBV7-2 with TRBJ2-3; 14 bases fit TRBD2. Germline V gives CDR1 SGHTA, CDR2 FQGNSA. The CDR3 covers 18 residues. J gave up 5 bases and V 4 bases, and 11 bases lay outside the gene matches. The CDR3 protein is CASSSISGTSGREDTQYF. The CDR3 bases are TGTGCCAGCAGCTCAATATCCGGGACTAGCGGGAGAGAAGATACGCAGTATTTT.

This clone came up once. V and J are TRBV7-3 and TRBJ2-3, with TRBD2 identical over 7 bases. The CDR3 spans 15 residues. V lost 3 bases, J lost 0 bases, and 3 bases stayed unmatched. Germline-derived CDR1 and CDR2 are SGHTA and FQGTGA. The CDR3 loop reads CASSLGGASTDTQYF. Written as DNA, the CDR3 is TGTGCCAGCAGCTTGGGAGGGGCTAGCACAGATACGCAGTATTTT.

This clone was observed a handful of times. The chain recombines TRBV19 with TRBJ2-1; 7 bases are a match to TRBD1. Germline lookup yields CDR1 LNHDA and CDR2 SQIVND (reference sequence). Trimming took 8 bases from V and 7 from J; bases not matched to a gene: 14. The CDR3 spans 15 residues. The CDR3 loop is CASLRTGGSFNEQFF. CDR3 DNA sequence: TGTGCCAGTCTCAGGACAGGCGGATCTTTTAATGAGCAGTTCTTC.

The V call is TRBV11-1, the J call TRBJ1-6; 11 bases are a match to TRBD1. This CDR3 spans 15 amino acids. CDR1 is SGHAT, CDR2 FQDESV, per germline (reference sequence). V lost 5 bases to trimming and J lost 11 bases; unmatched junction nucleotides: 8. Here the CDR3 reads CASSPRTGGWAPLHF. Written as DNA, the CDR3 is TGTGCCAGCAGCCCCCGGACAGGGGGCTGGGCACCCCTCCACTTT.

This chain connects TRBV5-5 to TRBJ1-1; D gene ambiguous. The CDR3 covers 13 residues. V dropped 2 bases and J dropped 2 bases, with 7 bases sitting between them. Germline V gene sequence: CDR1 SGHKS, CDR2 YYEKEE (reference sequence). The CDR3, as DNA: TGTGCCAGCAGCTTAGAGGGAAACACTGAAGCTTTCTTT. Translation: CASSLEGNTEAFF.

V gene TRBV15 combines with J gene TRBJ2-6, with no clear D. V lost 1 base to trimming and J lost 0 bases, with 7 bases between them. CDR1 is LNHNV and CDR2 is YYDKDF in the germline V gene (reference sequence). The CDR3 is made up of 16 amino acids. The CDR3 here is CATSRGGYSGANVLTF. The CDR3 bases are TGTGCCACCAGCAGAGGCGGCTACTCTGGGGCCAACGTCCTGACTTTC.

This chain connects TRBV5-1 to TRBJ2-5, with 8 bases lining up with TRBD2. The germline V gene has CDR1 SGHRS and CDR2 YFSETQ. The CDR3 sequence is 17 residues long. V dropped 4 bases and J dropped 3; count of bases not matched to a gene: 14. The DNA of the CDR3 is TGCGCCAGCAGCCCCGGGACTAGAGTACCCAGAGAAGAGACCCAGTACTTC. Residues: CASSPGTRVPREETQYF.

The V and J genes are TRBV5-6 and TRBJ1-6, with 8 bases identical to TRBD1. The CDR3 runs to 18 residues. Germline assignment: CDR1 SGHDT and CDR2 YYEEEE. V was pared by 0 bases and J by 4 bases, with 9 bases of the junction left unmatched. In DNA, the CDR3 is TGTGCCAGCAGCTTGGGTCTCGACAGGGGATTGTATAATTCACCCCTCCACTTT. It is translated as CASSLGLDRGLYNSPLHF.

In its sample, this clone was seen once. This chain connects TRBV30 to TRBJ2-3; D is undetermined. The CDR3 extends over 14 amino acids. Trimming left V 2 bases short and J 0 bases short, with 9 bases between. Germline V gene data show CDR1 as GTSNPN and CDR2 as SVGIG (reference sequence). The CDR3, as DNA: TGTGCCTGGAGTCACGACACCAGCACAGATACGCAGTATTTT. Translating gives CAWSHDTSTDTQYF.

This sequence joins TRBV2 and TRBJ2-7; 9 bases map to TRBD2. Germline V gives CDR1 SNHLY, CDR2 FYNNEI. This CDR3 is built from 13 residues. V lost 8 bases, J lost 3 bases, and 5 bases stayed unmatched. CDR3: CASRGTSSYEQYF. In nucleotides, the CDR3 is TGTGCCAGCCGGGGGACTAGCAGCTACGAGCAGTACTTC. Filled out from reference TRBV2 and TRBJ2-7, the complete variable domain reads EPEVTQTPSHQVTQMGQEVILRCVPISNHLYFYWYRQILGQKVEFLVSFYNNEISEKSEIFDDQFSVERPDGSNFTLKIRSTKLEDSAMYFCASRGTSSYEQYFGPGTRLTVT.

This chain connects TRBV5-1 to TRBJ2-5; the match to TRBD1 covers 8 bases. CDR1 is SGHRS, CDR2 YFSETQ, per germline. V lost 0 bases to trimming and J lost 4 bases; unmatched junction nucleotides: 5. This CDR3 spans 15 amino acids. The CDR3 spells CASSLGPGQGETQYF. Here the CDR3 DNA reads TGCGCCAGCAGCTTGGGCCCAGGACAGGGAGAGACCCAGTACTTC.

The chain carries TRBV3-1 (or the pseudogene TRBV3-2) and TRBJ2-1, with TRBD2 identical over 15 bases. Germline CDR1 LGHDT, CDR2 YNNKEL (reference sequence). The CDR3 length is 18 residues. V shed 1 base, J shed 6 bases, and the junction held 7 bases outside the gene matches. CDR3 sequence reads: CASSQGSGLAGGGNEQFF. The CDR3, as DNA: TGTGCCAGCAGCCAAGGGTCGGGACTAGCGGGAGGAGGCAATGAGCAGTTCTTC.

A single count supports this clone. The chain joins TRBV10-1 to TRBJ2-5; 9 bases line up with TRBD2. From germline, CDR1 is WNHNN and CDR2 SYGVQD (reference sequence). This CDR3 is built from 14 residues. V gave up 3 bases and J gave up 4 bases; unmatched junction bases: 3. In nucleotides, the CDR3 is TGCGCCAGCAGTGAAGATAGCGGGAGAGAGACCCAGTACTTC. Translated, it gives CASSEDSGRETQYF.